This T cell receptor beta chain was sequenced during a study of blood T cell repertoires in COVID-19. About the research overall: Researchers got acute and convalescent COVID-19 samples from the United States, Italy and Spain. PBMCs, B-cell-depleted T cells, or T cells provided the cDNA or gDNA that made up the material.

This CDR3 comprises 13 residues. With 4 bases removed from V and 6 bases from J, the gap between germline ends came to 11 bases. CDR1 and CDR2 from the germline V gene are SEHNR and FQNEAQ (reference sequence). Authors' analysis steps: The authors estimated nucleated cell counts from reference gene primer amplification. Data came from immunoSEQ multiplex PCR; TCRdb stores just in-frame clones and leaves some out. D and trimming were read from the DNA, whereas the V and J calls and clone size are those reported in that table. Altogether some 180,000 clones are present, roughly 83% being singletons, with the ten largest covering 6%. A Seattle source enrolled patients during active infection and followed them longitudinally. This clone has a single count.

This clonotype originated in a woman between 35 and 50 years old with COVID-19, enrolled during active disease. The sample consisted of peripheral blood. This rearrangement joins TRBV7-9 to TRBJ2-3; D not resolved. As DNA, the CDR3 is TGTGCCAGCAGCTCCGGCCCCGGGGATACGCAGTATTTT. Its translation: CASSSGPGDTQYF.